The clone carrying this TCR beta chain appeared a few times. What it recognizes is unknown. These data come from a study of beta chain features in type 1 diabetes. The study, taken as a whole, reports: Among all four CD4+ subsets, Type 1 diabetes patients had TCRB CDR3s that were moderately but significantly shorter.

The germline gives CDR1 SGHRS, CDR2 YFSETQ. Trimming took 1 base from V and 2 from J, leaving 7 bases between them. The CDR3 contains 13 residues. Sorting produced populations that all topped 98% purity. Isolated RNA was reverse transcribed in full, so expressed TCRB transcripts were sequenced. The data were produced by immunoSEQ multiplex PCR, yet TCRdb's version contains in-frame clones alone and is incomplete. Of some 290,000 clones detected, approximately 25% appear once; the ten largest clones hold around 0.011%. V usage is TRBV5-1 and J usage is TRBJ2-7; D is ambiguous. The sequence was obtained from a woman under 40 with type 1 diabetes. The specimen was naive CD4+ T cells from blood. The CDR3 coding sequence is TGCGCCAGCAGCTTGTGGGCCGCCTACGAGCAGTACTTC. Translation: CASSLWAAYEQYF.